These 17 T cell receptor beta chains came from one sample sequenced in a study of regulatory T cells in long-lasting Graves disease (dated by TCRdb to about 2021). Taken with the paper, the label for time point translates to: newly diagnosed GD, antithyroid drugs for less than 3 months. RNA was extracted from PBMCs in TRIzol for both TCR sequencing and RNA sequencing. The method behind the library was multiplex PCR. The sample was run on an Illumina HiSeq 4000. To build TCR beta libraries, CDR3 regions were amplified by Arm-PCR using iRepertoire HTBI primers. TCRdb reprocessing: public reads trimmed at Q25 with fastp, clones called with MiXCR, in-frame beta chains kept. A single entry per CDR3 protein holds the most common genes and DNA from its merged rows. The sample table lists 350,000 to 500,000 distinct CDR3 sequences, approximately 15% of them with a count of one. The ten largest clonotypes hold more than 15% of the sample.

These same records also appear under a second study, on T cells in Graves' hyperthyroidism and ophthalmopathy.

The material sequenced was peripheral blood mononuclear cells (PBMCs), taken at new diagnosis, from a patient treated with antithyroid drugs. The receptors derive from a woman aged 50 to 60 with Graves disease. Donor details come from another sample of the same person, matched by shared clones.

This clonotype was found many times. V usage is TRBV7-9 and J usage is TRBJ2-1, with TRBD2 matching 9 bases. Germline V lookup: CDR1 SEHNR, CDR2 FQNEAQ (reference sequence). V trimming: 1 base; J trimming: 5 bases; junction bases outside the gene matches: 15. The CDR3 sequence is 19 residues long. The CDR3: CASSLDGTSLVEDNNEQFF. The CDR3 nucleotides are TGTGCCAGCAGCTTAGACGGGACTAGCTTAGTAGAAGACAACAATGAGCAGTTCTTC.

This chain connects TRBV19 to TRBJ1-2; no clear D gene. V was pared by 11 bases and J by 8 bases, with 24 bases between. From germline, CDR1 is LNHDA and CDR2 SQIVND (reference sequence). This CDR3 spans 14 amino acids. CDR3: CASKTNRAGRGYTF. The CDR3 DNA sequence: TGTGCCTCCAAGACGAATAGGGCTGGAAGGGGCTACACCTTC.

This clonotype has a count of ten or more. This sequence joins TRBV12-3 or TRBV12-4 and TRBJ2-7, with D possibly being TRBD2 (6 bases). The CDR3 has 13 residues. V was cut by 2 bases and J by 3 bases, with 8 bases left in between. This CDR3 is CASSLMGGYEQYF. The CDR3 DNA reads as TGTGCCAGCAGTTTAATGGGGGGCTACGAGCAGTACTTC.

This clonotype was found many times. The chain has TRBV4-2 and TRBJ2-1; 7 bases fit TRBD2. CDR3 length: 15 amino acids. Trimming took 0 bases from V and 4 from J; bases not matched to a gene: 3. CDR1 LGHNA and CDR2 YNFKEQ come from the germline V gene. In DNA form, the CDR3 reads TGTGCCAGCAGCCAAGATGGGGAGGGGTACAATGAGCAGTTCTTC. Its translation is CASSQDGEGYNEQFF.

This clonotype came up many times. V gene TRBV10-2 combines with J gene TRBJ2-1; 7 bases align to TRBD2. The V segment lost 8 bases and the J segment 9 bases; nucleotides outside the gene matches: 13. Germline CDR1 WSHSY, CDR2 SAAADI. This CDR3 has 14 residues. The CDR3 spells CASAGRAVAGEQFF. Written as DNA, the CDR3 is TGCGCCAGCGCAGGGAGGGCCGTAGCGGGTGAGCAGTTCTTC.

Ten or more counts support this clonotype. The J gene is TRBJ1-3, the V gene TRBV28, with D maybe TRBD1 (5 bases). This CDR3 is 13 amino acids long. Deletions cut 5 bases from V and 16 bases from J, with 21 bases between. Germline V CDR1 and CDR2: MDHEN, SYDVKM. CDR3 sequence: CASSPTTVSESYF. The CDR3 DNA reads TGTGCCAGCAGTCCAACGACAGTGTCGGAATCCTATTTT.

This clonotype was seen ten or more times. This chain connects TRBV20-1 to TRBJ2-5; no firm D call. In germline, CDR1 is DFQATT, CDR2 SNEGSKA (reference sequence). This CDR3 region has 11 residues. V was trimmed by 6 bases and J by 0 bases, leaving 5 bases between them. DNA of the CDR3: TGCAGTGCGCGCGACCAAGAGACCCAGTACTTC. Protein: CSARDQETQYF.

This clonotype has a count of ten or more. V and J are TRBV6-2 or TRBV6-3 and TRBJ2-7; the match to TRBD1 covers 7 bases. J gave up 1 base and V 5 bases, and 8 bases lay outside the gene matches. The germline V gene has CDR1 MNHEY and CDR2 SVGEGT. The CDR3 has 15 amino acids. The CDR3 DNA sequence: TGTGCCAGCAGTCGACAGGGTATGAGGTCCTACGAGCAGTACTTC. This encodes CASSRQGMRSYEQYF.

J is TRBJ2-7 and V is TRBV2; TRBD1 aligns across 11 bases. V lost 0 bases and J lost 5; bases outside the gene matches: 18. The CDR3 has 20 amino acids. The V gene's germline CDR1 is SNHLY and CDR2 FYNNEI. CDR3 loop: CASSEALQLKWTGGLNEQYF. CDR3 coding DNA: TGTGCCAGCAGTGAAGCGCTTCAGCTAAAATGGACAGGGGGCTTGAACGAGCAGTACTTC.

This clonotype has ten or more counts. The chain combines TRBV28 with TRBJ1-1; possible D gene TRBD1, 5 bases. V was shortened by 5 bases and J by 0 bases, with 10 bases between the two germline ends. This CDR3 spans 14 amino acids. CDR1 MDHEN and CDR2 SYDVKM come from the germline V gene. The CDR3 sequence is CASSGGDLNTEAFF. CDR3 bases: TGTGCCAGCAGTGGAGGGGATCTGAACACTGAAGCTTTCTTT.

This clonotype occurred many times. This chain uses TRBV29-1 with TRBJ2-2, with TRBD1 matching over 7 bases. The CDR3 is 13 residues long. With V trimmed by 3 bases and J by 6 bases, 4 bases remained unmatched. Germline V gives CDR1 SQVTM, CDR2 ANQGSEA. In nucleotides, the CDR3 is TGCAGCGTTGAGAAACAGGGGTCCGGGGAGCTGTTTTTT. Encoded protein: CSVEKQGSGELFF.

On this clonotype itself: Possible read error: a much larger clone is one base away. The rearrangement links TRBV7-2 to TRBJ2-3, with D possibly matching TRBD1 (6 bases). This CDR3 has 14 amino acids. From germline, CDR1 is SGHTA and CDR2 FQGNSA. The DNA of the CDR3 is TGTGCCAGCAGCAATCAGGGGAGCACAGATACGCATTATTTT. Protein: CASSNQGSTDTHYF. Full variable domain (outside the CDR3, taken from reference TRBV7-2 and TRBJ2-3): GAGVSQSPSNKVTEKGKDVELRCDPISGHTALYWYRQSLGQGLEFLIYFQGNSAPDKSGLPSDRFSAERTGGSVSTLTIQRTQQEDSAVYLCASSNQGSTDTHYFGPGTRLTVL.

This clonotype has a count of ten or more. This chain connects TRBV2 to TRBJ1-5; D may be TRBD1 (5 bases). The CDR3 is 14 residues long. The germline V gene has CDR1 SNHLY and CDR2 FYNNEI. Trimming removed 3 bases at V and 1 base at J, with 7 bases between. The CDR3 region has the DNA TGTGCCAGCAGTGATTGGGACAGCAATCAGCCCCAGCATTTT. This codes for CASSDWDSNQPQHF.

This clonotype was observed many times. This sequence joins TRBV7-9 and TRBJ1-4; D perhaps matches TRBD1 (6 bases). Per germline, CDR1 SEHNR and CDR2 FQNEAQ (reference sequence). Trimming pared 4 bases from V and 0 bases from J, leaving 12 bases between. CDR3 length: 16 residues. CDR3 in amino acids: CASSWGGRATNEKLFF. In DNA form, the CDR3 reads TGTGCCAGCAGCTGGGGGGGCCGGGCAACTAATGAAAAACTGTTTTTT.

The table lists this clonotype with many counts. The CDR3 reads CAWSGRGGQSFGNQPQHF. The CDR3 DNA sequence: TGTGCCTGGAGTGGCCGGGGGGGACAATCTTTTGGCAATCAGCCCCAGCATTTT. V usage is TRBV30 and J usage is TRBJ1-5; D possibly corresponds to TRBD1 (6 bases). The V end was cut by 1 base, the J end by 2 bases, with 21 bases between. CDR3 length: 18 residues. Germline CDR1 and CDR2: GTSNPN and SVGIG (reference sequence).

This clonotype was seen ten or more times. The CDR3 DNA follows: TGCAGTGCTAGAACAGGGGATCCGCCCCAGCATTTT. Its translation is CSARTGDPPQHF. J is TRBJ1-5 and V is TRBV20-1; TRBD1 aligns across 7 bases. The CDR3 sequence is 12 residues long. V lost 2 bases and J lost 9; bases outside the gene matches: 4. In germline, CDR1 is DFQATT, CDR2 SNEGSKA (reference sequence).

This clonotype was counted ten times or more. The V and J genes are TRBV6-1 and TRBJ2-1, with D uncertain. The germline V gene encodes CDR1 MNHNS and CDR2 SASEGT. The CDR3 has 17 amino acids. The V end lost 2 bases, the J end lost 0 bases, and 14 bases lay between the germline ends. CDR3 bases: TGTGCCAGCAGTGAATCTCCCCAGGAAAGCTCCTACAATGAGCAGTTCTTC. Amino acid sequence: CASSESPQESSYNEQFF.